Each of the 21 T cell receptor beta chains below was sequenced from the same sample in a study of Ad26.COV2.S vaccination and SARS-CoV-2 variants. The treatment denotes: some 19 received Ad26.COV2.S at low or high dose, single or two shots; about 5 received placebo; per-sample allocation not given. Samples were taken on day 63 after the first vaccine or placebo injection. Data came from immunoSEQ multiplex PCR; TCRdb stores just in-frame clones and leaves some out. The repertoire holds about 350,000 clones, with roughly nine tenths as singletons. Here the sequenced sample was peripheral blood, taken in a trial of Ad26.COV2.S vaccine versus placebo. The source is a person between 18 and 60 years old who received the Ad26.COV2.S COVID-19 vaccine or a placebo.

This clone has a single count. This chain uses TRBV6-5 with TRBJ1-6; no definite D call. Trimming left V 5 bases short and J 8 bases short, with 16 bases between. Germline values: CDR1 MNHEY, CDR2 SVGAGI. This CDR3 is 15 amino acids long. The CDR3 region has the DNA TGTGCCAGCAGTCCCCGGCCTGAGTCGGATTCACCCCTCCACTTT. This translates into CASSPRPESDSPLHF.

The CDR3 is CASSLVQGTTDTQYF. The CDR3 DNA is TGTGCCAGCAGTTTAGTACAGGGAACCACAGATACGCAGTATTTT. The gene calls are TRBV28 and TRBJ2-3; tentative D call: TRBD1 (6 bases). V was pared by 2 bases and J by 2 bases, with 11 bases between. CDR1 is MDHEN and CDR2 is SYDVKM in the germline V gene. The CDR3 runs 15 residues. Full variable domain (outside the CDR3, taken from reference TRBV28 and TRBJ2-3): DVKVTQSSRYLVKRTGEKVFLECVQDMDHENMFWYRQDPGLGLRLIYFSYDVKMKEKGDIPEGYSVSREKKERFSLILESASTNQTSMYLCASSLVQGTTDTQYFGPGTRLTVL.

The V call is TRBV5-1, the J call TRBJ2-2; 11 bases match TRBD2. Germline V lookup: CDR1 SGHRS, CDR2 YFSETQ. CDR3 length: 15 residues. The V gene end was trimmed by 3 bases and the J gene end by 4 bases; junction bases not matched to a gene: 2. The CDR3 DNA reads as TGCGCCAGCAGCTCCGGGACTAGCGGCACCGGGGAGCTGTTTTTT. Translating it yields CASSSGTSGTGELFF. Variable domain in full (rest from reference TRBV5-1 and TRBJ2-2): KAGVTQTPRYLIKTRGQQVTLSCSPISGHRSVSWYQQTPGQGLQFLFEYFSETQRNKGNFPGRFSGRQFSNSRSEMNVSTLELGDSALYLCASSSGTSGTGELFFGEGSRLTVL.

The chain carries TRBV30 and TRBJ2-3; D not certain. Germline V gene sequence: CDR1 GTSNPN, CDR2 SVGIG (reference sequence). The CDR3 sequence is 17 residues long. The germline V and J ends were trimmed by 0 bases and 0 bases, with 16 bases remaining between them. Here the CDR3 reads CAWSVLGPATSTDTQYF. CDR3 DNA: TGTGCCTGGAGTGTACTCGGGCCGGCGACTAGCACAGATACGCAGTATTTT. Looking up the rest from reference TRBV30 and TRBJ2-3 gives the full variable domain: SQTIHQWPATLVQPVGSPLSLECTVEGTSNPNLYWYRQAAGRGLQLLFYSVGIGQISSEVPQNLSASRPQDRQFILSSKKLLLSDSGFYLCAWSVLGPATSTDTQYFGPGTRLTVL.

The rearrangement uses TRBV7-9 and TRBJ1-2, with 7 bases identical to TRBD1. The CDR3 consists of 19 residues. CDR1 and CDR2 from the germline V gene are SEHNR and FQNEAQ (reference sequence). V lost 0 bases, J lost 4 bases, and 17 bases stayed unmatched. This chain's CDR3 is CASSLAIGDRGYATYGYTF. Here the CDR3 DNA reads TGTGCCAGCAGCTTAGCTATAGGGGACAGAGGATATGCAACCTATGGCTACACCTTC.

DNA of the CDR3: TGTGCCAGCAGCCCATACGGAGGGCCTAAAGAGACCCAGTACTTC. This translates into CASSPYGGPKETQYF. The rearrangement uses TRBV7-9 and TRBJ2-5; tentative D call: TRBD2 (6 bases). Trimming shortened V by 5 bases and J by 3 bases, and 16 bases separated the two germline ends. CDR1 and CDR2 from the germline V gene are SEHNR and FQNEAQ (reference sequence). The CDR3 spans 15 residues. The full variable domain, its missing parts supplied by reference TRBV7-9 and TRBJ2-5, is DTGVSQNPRHKITKRGQNVTFRCDPISEHNRLYWYRQTLGQGPEFLTYFQNEAQLEKSRLLSDRFSAERPKGSFSTLEIQRTEQGDSAMYLCASSPYGGPKETQYFGPGTRLLVL.

This clone was seen a single time. At one end, the junction sequence differs from germline, possibly due to a read error. This chain links TRBV11-2 with TRBJ1-4; D unresolved. The CDR3 is 20 residues long. Germline V gene lookup returns CDR1 SGHAT and CDR2 FQNNGV. The chain's CDR3 is CASSLEGAVGSGELNEKLFF. In nucleotides, the CDR3 is TGTGCCAGCAGCCTAGAGGGCGCGGTCGGCTCTGGAGAACTTAATGAAAAACTGTTTTTT.

The chain uses TRBV6-6 and TRBJ2-7; D gene uncertain. Germline CDR1 reads MNHNY; CDR2 reads SVGAGI (reference sequence). Trimming removed 8 bases from V and 3 bases from J, with 5 bases in between. The CDR3 is made up of 10 amino acids. CDR3 region: CASRRYEQYF. The CDR3 nucleotides read TGTGCCAGCCGGCGCTACGAGCAGTACTTC.

The chain employs TRBV28 and TRBJ2-5; D ambiguous. V was shortened by 3 bases and J by 7 bases, with 9 bases between the two germline ends. The CDR3 length is 12 residues. Germline loops: CDR1 MDHEN, CDR2 SYDVKM. CDR3 protein: CASSLGLGTQYF. In nucleotides, the CDR3 is TGTGCCAGCAGTTTGGGATTGGGGACCCAGTACTTC.

The chain joins TRBV30 to TRBJ1-5; D is ambiguous. The V end lost 0 bases, the J end lost 10 bases, and 22 bases lay between the germline ends. Germline values: CDR1 GTSNPN, CDR2 SVGIG (reference sequence). The CDR3 spans 16 residues. The CDR3 DNA reads TGTGCCTGGAGTGTCGGTGGTCGGACCGACTTGCGTCCCCAGCATTTT. Its translation: CAWSVGGRTDLRPQHF.

This chain connects TRBV5-1 to TRBJ2-7, with 10 positions matching TRBD1. CDR3 length: 14 amino acids. J gave up 6 bases and V 3 bases, and 6 bases lay outside the gene matches. Germline loops: CDR1 SGHRS, CDR2 YFSETQ. DNA for the CDR3: TGCGCCAGCAGCTGGGGACAGGGGCTCGGCGAGCAGTACTTC. Translation gives CASSWGQGLGEQYF. Combining the CDR3 with reference TRBV5-1 and TRBJ2-7 gives the whole variable domain KAGVTQTPRYLIKTRGQQVTLSCSPISGHRSVSWYQQTPGQGLQFLFEYFSETQRNKGNFPGRFSGRQFSNSRSEMNVSTLELGDSALYLCASSWGQGLGEQYFGPGTRLTVT.

The V and J genes are TRBV7-2 and TRBJ1-6; perhaps TRBD1 as D (5 bases). Germline values: CDR1 SGHTA, CDR2 FQGNSA. Trimming removed 4 bases from V and 8 bases from J, with 12 bases in between. This CDR3 spans 14 amino acids. CDR3 nucleotides: TGTGCCAGCAGCTCAGTGACAGCGCATTCACCCCTCCACTTT. This translates into CASSSVTAHSPLHF.

Notes on this clone: The sample carries other DNA sequences with the same CDR3. This chain uses TRBV7-3 with TRBJ2-2, with no clear D. The CDR3 has 12 amino acids. Trimming removed 5 bases from V and 6 bases from J, with 7 bases in between. The germline V gene has CDR1 SGHTA and CDR2 FQGTGA. Here the CDR3 DNA reads TGTGCCAGCAGCCTCGGGTCCGGGGAGCTGTTTTTT. Encoded protein: CASSLGSGELFF.

The gene calls are TRBV5-6 and TRBJ1-5; tentatively, D is TRBD1 (5 bases). Deletions cut 5 bases from V and 3 bases from J, with 15 bases between. Germline assignment: CDR1 SGHDT and CDR2 YYEEEE. The CDR3 totals 15 residues. CDR3 protein: CASRGWGVSNQPQHF. CDR3 nucleotide sequence: TGTGCCAGCAGGGGTTGGGGGGTATCCAATCAGCCCCAGCATTTT.

This rearrangement joins TRBV15 to TRBJ2-3; D gene uncertain. CDR3 size: 15 residues. Germline loops: CDR1 LNHNV, CDR2 YYDKDF (reference sequence). Trimming took 0 bases from V and 0 from J, leaving 7 bases between them. The CDR3 nucleotides are TGTGCCACCAGCAGAGAGATCGGTAGCACAGATACGCAGTATTTT. Translating gives CATSREIGSTDTQYF.

The chain couples TRBV30 to TRBJ1-3; TRBD1 aligns across 9 bases. The CDR3 is made up of 15 amino acids. CDR1 is GTSNPN and CDR2 is SVGIG in the germline V gene (reference sequence). Trimming removed 2 bases from V and 3 bases from J; junction bases left unmatched: 5. In DNA form, the CDR3 reads TGTGCCTGGAGTCCCTGGACAGGGGATGGAAACACCATATATTTT. Its translation: CAWSPWTGDGNTIYF. The full variable domain, rest sourced from reference TRBV30 and TRBJ1-3, is SQTIHQWPATLVQPVGSPLSLECTVEGTSNPNLYWYRQAAGRGLQLLFYSVGIGQISSEVPQNLSASRPQDRQFILSSKKLLLSDSGFYLCAWSPWTGDGNTIYFGEGSWLTVV.

The V and J genes are TRBV6-2 or TRBV6-3 and TRBJ2-2, with a tentative D call TRBD2 (6 bases). Germline values: CDR1 MNHEY, CDR2 SVGEGT. With 0 bases removed from V and 7 bases from J, the gap between germline ends came to 15 bases. The CDR3 is 16 amino acids. This CDR3 is CASSYSLAGSLGELFF. The CDR3 DNA follows: TGTGCCAGCAGTTACTCGCTGGCGGGGAGTCTCGGGGAGCTGTTTTTT.

Here the CDR3 DNA reads TGTGCCAGCTCACCAGAATATACGGACGGAAAACAGTACTTC. Its translation is CASSPEYTDGKQYF. J is TRBJ2-7 and V is TRBV18; no firm D call. The CDR3 loop spans 14 amino acids. Trimming took 2 bases from V and 10 from J, leaving 18 bases between them. CDR1 and CDR2 from the germline V gene are KGHSH and LQKENI.

The gene calls are TRBV28 and TRBJ2-5; 12 nucleotides agree with TRBD1. The CDR3 is 15 amino acids. CDR1 and CDR2 from the germline V gene are MDHEN and SYDVKM. The V gene end was trimmed by 5 bases and the J gene end by 5 bases; junction bases not matched to a gene: 6. In DNA form, the CDR3 reads TGTGCCAGCAGTGCGGGACAGGGGGCTGGGGAGACCCAGTACTTC. Encoded protein: CASSAGQGAGETQYF.

The chain joins TRBV7-9 to TRBJ1-1, with TRBD1 as a possible D gene (5 bases). The CDR3 covers 15 residues. Germline V gene sequence: CDR1 SEHNR, CDR2 FQNEAQ (reference sequence). With 0 bases removed from V and 1 base from J, the gap between germline ends came to 9 bases. The chain's CDR3 is CASSLALTANTEAFF. The CDR3 coding sequence is TGTGCCAGCAGCTTAGCGCTGACAGCGAACACTGAAGCTTTCTTT. The whole variable domain, filled in from reference TRBV7-9 and TRBJ1-1, reads DTGVSQNPRHKITKRGQNVTFRCDPISEHNRLYWYRQTLGQGPEFLTYFQNEAQLEKSRLLSDRFSAERPKGSFSTLEIQRTEQGDSAMYLCASSLALTANTEAFFGQGTRLTVV.

The chain recombines TRBV9 with TRBJ1-4; 11 nucleotides align to TRBD1. V trimming: 3 bases; J trimming: 8 bases; junction bases outside the gene matches: 6. Looked up from germline, CDR1 is SGDLS and CDR2 is YYNGEE. The CDR3 sequence is 15 residues long. The CDR3 sequence is CASSATGTGGEKLFF. CDR3 DNA sequence: TGTGCCAGCAGCGCGACCGGGACAGGGGGGGAAAAACTGTTTTTT.